The 5 T cell receptor beta chains below were found in one sample sequenced in a study of CD8 T cells in ankylosing spondylitis (dated by TCRdb to 2016 to 2017). The library was built by means of 5' RACE. For sequencing, an Illumina HiSeq 2500 was employed. TCRdb passed the public sequencing reads through fastp at Q25 and MiXCR, retaining productive beta sequences. CDR3 protein sequences are deduplicated, and each keeps its most common genes and DNA. In all, the sample holds a few hundred thousand distinct CDR3 sequences, and under 20% of those were seen once. The ten biggest clones cover under 40% of the sample. Sequencing was carried out using blood, either unsorted or a sorted T cell fraction (not recorded which). These receptors were obtained from a male donor with ankylosing spondylitis or in good health (not recorded which).

This clonotype was detected only a few times. The chain has TRBV12-3 or TRBV12-4 and TRBJ2-6; D might be TRBD2 (6 bases). CDR3 size: 14 residues. V lost 5 bases and J 2 bases, leaving 7 bases between the germline ends. CDR3 nucleotides: TGTGCCAGCAGTAGGGAGGCTGGGGCCAACGTCCTGACTTTC. It specifies CASSREAGANVLTF.

This clonotype has ten or more counts. The chain couples TRBV7-9 to TRBJ2-5; the D gene is possibly TRBD2 (5 bases). Trimming cost V 5 bases and J 5 bases, with 21 bases left between them. The CDR3 has 16 residues. CDR1 and CDR2 from the germline V gene are SEHNR and FQNEAQ (reference sequence). Written as DNA, the CDR3 is TGTGCCAGCAGCCCCAGAATCCAGTACCCGGGGGAGACCCAGTACTTC. This sequence encodes CASSPRIQYPGETQYF.

This chain links TRBV5-4 with TRBJ2-3, with 14 bases lining up with TRBD2. The CDR3 extends over 20 amino acids. From germline, CDR1 is SGHNT and CDR2 YYREEE (reference sequence). V gave up 0 bases and J gave up 4 bases; unmatched junction bases: 13. The CDR3 region has the DNA TGTGCCAGCAGCTTGGTGACTAGCGGGAGGGCCTTTTTTCTCGCAGATACGCAGTATTTT. Translating it yields CASSLVTSGRAFFLADTQYF.

V and J are TRBV27 and TRBJ2-5; a possible D gene is TRBD2 (5 bases). Germline V gene data show CDR1 as MNHEY and CDR2 as SMNVEV (reference sequence). Trimming removed 6 bases from V and 2 bases from J, with 16 bases in between. The CDR3 has 15 residues. The CDR3 reads CASRTLEGGQETQYF. The CDR3 DNA reads as TGTGCCAGCAGGACCCTAGAGGGCGGTCAAGAGACCCAGTACTTC.

The rearrangement links TRBV5-1 to TRBJ2-1; D ambiguous. The germline V gene has CDR1 SGHRS and CDR2 YFSETQ. The CDR3 consists of 13 residues. The V and J ends lost 0 bases and 5 bases respectively, with 6 bases between them. The CDR3 DNA is TGCGCCAGCAGCTTGGTCCAGAACAATGAGCAGTTCTTC. It is translated as CASSLVQNNEQFF.